This T cell receptor (beta chain) stems from a study of response to subunit inactivated influenza vaccine. The CDR3 extends over 12 amino acids. The V end lost 4 bases, the J end lost 7 bases, and 10 bases lay between the germline ends. Germline CDR1 reads MNHEY; CDR2 reads SVGAGI. This clonotype was seen repeatedly, ten times or more. As yet, its antigen is unknown. MiXCR, applied by TCRdb to the RT-PCR reads, yields one record per CDR3 protein. The sample shows hundreds of thousands of distinct CDR3 sequences, 15% to 20% of them seen only once. Study outcomes and limitations: T cells newly recruited by each seasonal influenza vaccination are few, the authors suggested.

The chain has TRBV6-5 and TRBJ1-1, with D perhaps TRBD1 (6 bases). Sequenced here: PBMCs from blood, sampled 5 days after vaccination. The clonotype comes from a man aged 45 to 65 who received an inactivated influenza vaccine. In DNA form, the CDR3 reads TGTGCCAGCAGTTCGACAGGAGGTGAAGCTTTCTTT. This translates into CASSSTGGEAFF.